This TCR beta chain derives from a study of cytomegalovirus exposure and HLA in healthy donors. Study-level findings and limits: It is likely that the observed cluster of highly shared sequence variants was a sequencing artifact. It was in a later analysis that TCR association rates were seen to vary by HLA locus, highest for DRB1 and lowest for HLA-C.

CDR3 length: 13 residues. With 11 bases removed from V and 4 bases from J, the gap between germline ends came to 15 bases. Germline CDR1 SNHLY, CDR2 FYNNEI. Healthy people donating bone marrow made up the donors. The primer mix had 60 Vbeta and 13 Jbeta primers. Some clones are missing from TCRdb's copy, which holds only in-frame ones; the method was immunoSEQ multiplex PCR. The data show under 200,000 clones, over 60% seen once. As for this clone: What it binds is unknown.

The genes are TRBV2 and TRBJ2-1, with a possible D match to TRBD2 (6 bases). This sequence was found in a woman in her thirties in good health and CMV-seronegative. Sequencing was performed on PBMCs. The CDR3 sequence is CAGQTGEYNEQFF. The DNA for the CDR3 is TGTGCCGGACAAACGGGGGAGTACAATGAGCAGTTCTTC.